This TCR beta chain is drawn from a study of shared clonotypes between healthy human individuals. Study-level results: How much donors shared clonotypes was expected to be affected by sequencing depth. Compared with clonotypes that all four donors shared, non-shared clonotypes had lower generation probabilities.

V lost 3 bases to trimming and J lost 11 bases, with 19 bases between them. This CDR3 is 14 amino acids long. The germline V gene has CDR1 MNHNS and CDR2 SASEGT. Original analysis: ImmunoSEQ supplied junction-only sequences lacking quality scores, so filtering was different. Sequencing was performed with immunoSEQ multiplex PCR; in TCRdb, only in-frame clones are kept and a portion is missing. The V and J calls and clone size come from that table; D and trimming were worked out from the DNA. The sample records about a million clones, approximately 76% being singletons. Regarding this clone: Its antigen is not known.

V and J are TRBV6-1 and TRBJ1-1; no firm D call. The sample comprised memory CD4+ T cells sorted from blood. Described subset: CD45RA-negative fraction. This TCR derives from a young man in good health. DNA of the CDR3: TGTGCCAGCAGTGATACGTCCATGGGAGGGTCGGCTTTCTTT. Its protein is CASSDTSMGGSAFF.